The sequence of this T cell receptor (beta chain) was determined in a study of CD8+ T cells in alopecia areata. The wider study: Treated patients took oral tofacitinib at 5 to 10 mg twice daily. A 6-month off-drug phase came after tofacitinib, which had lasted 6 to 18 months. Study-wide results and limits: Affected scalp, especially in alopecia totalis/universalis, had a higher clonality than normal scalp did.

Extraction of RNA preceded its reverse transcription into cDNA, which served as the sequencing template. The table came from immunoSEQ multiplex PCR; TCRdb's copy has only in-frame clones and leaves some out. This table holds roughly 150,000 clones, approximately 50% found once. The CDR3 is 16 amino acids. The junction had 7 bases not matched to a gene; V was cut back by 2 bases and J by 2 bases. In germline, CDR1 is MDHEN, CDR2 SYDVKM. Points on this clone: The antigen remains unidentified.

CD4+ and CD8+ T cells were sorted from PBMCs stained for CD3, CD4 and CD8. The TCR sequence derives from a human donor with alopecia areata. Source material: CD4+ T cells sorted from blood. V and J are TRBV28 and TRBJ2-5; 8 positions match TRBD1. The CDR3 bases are TGTGCCAGCAGTTTACTCGGGACAGGACCTCAAGAGACCCAGTACTTC. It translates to CASSLLGTGPQETQYF.